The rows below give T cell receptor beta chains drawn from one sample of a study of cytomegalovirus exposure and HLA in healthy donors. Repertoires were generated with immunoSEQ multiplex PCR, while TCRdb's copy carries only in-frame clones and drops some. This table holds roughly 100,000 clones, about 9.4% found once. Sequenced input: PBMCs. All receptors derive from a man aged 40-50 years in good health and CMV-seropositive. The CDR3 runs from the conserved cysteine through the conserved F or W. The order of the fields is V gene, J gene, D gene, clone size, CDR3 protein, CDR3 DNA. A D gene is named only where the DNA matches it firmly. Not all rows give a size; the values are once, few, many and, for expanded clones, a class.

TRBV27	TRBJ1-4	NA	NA	CASRWGGRDGTNEKLFF	TGTGCCAGCAGGTGGGGGGGGAGGGACGGAACTAATGAAAAACTGTTTTTT
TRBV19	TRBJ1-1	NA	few	CASSSQAMGRNTEAFF	TGTGCCAGTAGTAGCCAGGCAATGGGTAGGAACACTGAAGCTTTCTTT
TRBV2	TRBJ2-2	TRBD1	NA	CATLGQVLSPGELFF	TGTGCCACCCTAGGACAGGTTCTTTCGCCCGGGGAGCTGTTTTTT
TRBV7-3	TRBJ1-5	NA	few	CASSPQQGQPQHF	TGTGCCAGCAGTCCCCAACAGGGACAGCCCCAGCATTTT
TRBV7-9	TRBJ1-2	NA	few	CASSRTGENNYGYTF	TGTGCCAGCAGCCGAACAGGCGAGAATAACTATGGCTACACCTTC
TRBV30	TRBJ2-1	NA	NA	CAWTGPTEQFF	TGTGCCTGGACAGGGCCCACTGAGCAGTTCTTC
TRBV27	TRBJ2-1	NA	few	CASSFGDLGGSYNEQFF	TGTGCCAGCAGTTTTGGGGACCTGGGGGGCTCCTACAATGAGCAGTTCTTC
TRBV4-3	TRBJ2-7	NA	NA	CASSPSLLAGTYEQYF	TGCGCCAGCAGCCCCTCACTACTAGCCGGAACCTACGAGCAGTACTTC
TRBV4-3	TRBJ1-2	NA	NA	CASSQDSDRHYGYTF	TGCGCCAGCAGCCAAGATTCCGACAGGCACTATGGCTACACCTTC
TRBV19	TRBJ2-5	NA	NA	CASSSRTSKGRETQYF	TGTGCCAGTAGTTCACGGACCAGCAAGGGGCGAGAGACCCAGTACTTC
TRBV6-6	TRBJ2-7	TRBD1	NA	CASSPGTGLYEQYF	TGTGCCAGCAGTCCCGGGACAGGGCTCTACGAGCAGTACTTC
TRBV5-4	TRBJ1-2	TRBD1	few	CASSHSTGGKDYGYTF	TGTGCCAGCAGTCACTCAACAGGGGGCAAGGACTATGGCTACACCTTC
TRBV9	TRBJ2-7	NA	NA	CASSASGSLRGEQYF	TGTGCCAGCAGCGCGTCCGGGTCCCTTAGGGGCGAGCAGTACTTC
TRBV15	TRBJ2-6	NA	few	CATSRDRGSGANVLTF	TGTGCCACCAGCAGAGATCGGGGATCTGGGGCCAACGTCCTGACTTTC
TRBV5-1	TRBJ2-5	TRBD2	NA	CASSSRLAEETQYF	TGCGCCAGCAGCTCAAGACTAGCGGAAGAGACCCAGTACTTC
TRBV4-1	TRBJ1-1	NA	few	CASSRGDTEAFF	TGCGCCAGCAGCCGGGGGGACACTGAAGCTTTCTTT
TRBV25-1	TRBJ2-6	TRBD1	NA	CASSGRTGDGANVLTF	TGTGCCAGCAGTGGCCGGACAGGGGATGGGGCCAACGTCCTGACTTTC
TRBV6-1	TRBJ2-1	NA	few	CASSETSYNEQFF	TGTGCCAGCAGTGAGACTAGCTACAATGAGCAGTTCTTC
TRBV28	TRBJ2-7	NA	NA	CASSYPGSRREQYF	TGTGCCAGCAGTTATCCGGGATCACGCCGCGAGCAGTACTTC
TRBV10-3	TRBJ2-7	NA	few	CAIGPGDYEQYF	TGTGCCATCGGGCCAGGGGACTACGAGCAGTACTTC